This is a list of T cell receptor beta chains from one sample in a study of blood T cell repertoires in COVID-19. Clones were sequenced by immunoSEQ multiplex PCR, and TCRdb holds only the in-frame ones, with some missing. This table has roughly 80,000 clones, more than 85% appearing once. Material: peripheral blood. These receptors originate from a man aged 45 to 65 with COVID-19, enrolled during active disease. Each CDR3 is given with its conserved first and last residue. Each record gives: V gene, J gene, D gene, clone size, CDR3 DNA, CDR3 protein. A D gene is named only where the DNA matches it firmly. Some rows have no size entry. The others give once, few or many, or a class for an expanded clone.

>TRBV6-5|TRBJ2-2|-|-
TGTGCCAGCAGTTACGACAGGAACACCGGGGAGCTGTTTTTT
CASSYDRNTGELFF
>TRBV9|TRBJ2-1|-|-
TGTGCCAGCAGCGTAGGGAGTAGCGGCTACAATGAGCAGTTCTTC
CASSVGSSGYNEQFF
>TRBV6-4|TRBJ2-2|-|-
TGTGCCAGCAGTGCACAGGACCGGACCGGGGAGCTGTTTTTT
CASSAQDRTGELFF
>TRBV10-3|TRBJ2-1|-|-
TGTGCCATCAGGAATAGCGGTAATGAGCAGTTCTTC
CAIRNSGNEQFF
>TRBV5-1|TRBJ1-3|-|-
TGCGCCAGCAGCTCGGGGGGCTCTGGAAACACCATATATTTT
CASSSGGSGNTIYF
>TRBV4-2|TRBJ2-1|TRBD2|-
TGTGCCAGCAGCCAAGCACGACTAGCGGGAGGGGCAAATGAGCAGTTCTTC
CASSQARLAGGANEQFF
>TRBV6-5|TRBJ2-1|TRBD2|-
TGTGCCAGCAGTTACGGGAGGGCATCACACAATGAGCAGTTCTTC
CASSYGRASHNEQFF
>TRBV30|TRBJ2-7|TRBD1|-
TGTGCCTGGAGTGGGTCCGGGGACAGGGACATATACGAGCAGTACTTC
CAWSGSGDRDIYEQYF
>TRBV4-1|TRBJ2-2|TRBD2|-
TGCGCCAGTCACCCTAGCGGGAGGGCCACCGGGGAGCTGTTTTTT
CASHPSGRATGELFF
>TRBV30|TRBJ1-1|-|-
TGTGCCTGGAGTAGGAGGAGGGGTGACACTGAAGCTTTCTTT
CAWSRRRGDTEAFF
>TRBV4-3|TRBJ1-2|-|-
TGCGCCAGCAGCCAAGATCTCAGGGATTATGGCTACACCTTC
CASSQDLRDYGYTF
>TRBV11-2|TRBJ2-5|TRBD2|-
TGTGCCAGCAGCTTAGGGGGGACTAGAGAAGAGACCCAGTACTTC
CASSLGGTREETQYF
>TRBV7-2|TRBJ2-3|TRBD2|-
TGTGCCAGCAGCTTAGCCCCTATAGCGGGAGGGGCAGATACGCAGTATTTT
CASSLAPIAGGADTQYF
>TRBV5-5|TRBJ2-1|-|-
TGTGCCAGCAGCTTCGACTCCCCCTCCTACAATGAGCAGTTCTTC
CASSFDSPSYNEQFF
>TRBV6-1|TRBJ1-2|-|-
TGTGCCAGCAGTGAAACGGCAGGCCCGCGTGTCTATGGCTACACCTTC
CASSETAGPRVYGYTF
>TRBV25-1|TRBJ1-2|-|-
TGTGCCAGCAGCCCCGGTAGCTATGGCTACACCTTC
CASSPGSYGYTF
>TRBV11-2|TRBJ1-1|-|-
TGTGCCAGCAGCTTAGATTCAGGGGCGAACACTGAAGCTTTCTTT
CASSLDSGANTEAFF
>TRBV5-4|TRBJ1-4|TRBD1|-
TGTGCCAGCAGACCAGGACAGGGGGCGTATGAAAAACTGTTTTTT
CASRPGQGAYEKLFF
>TRBV29-1|TRBJ1-2|-|-
TGCAGCGTCCAGACAGGTAGGCATGGCTACACCTTC
CSVQTGRHGYTF
>TRBV7-9|TRBJ1-1|-|once
TGTGCCAGCAGCCCCCCACAGCCGTACACTGAAGCTTTCTTT
CASSPPQPYTEAFF
>TRBV19|TRBJ1-5|-|-
TGTGCCAGCAGACGGACAGATCCTATTCGGCCCCAGCATTTT
CASRRTDPIRPQHF
>TRBV2|TRBJ2-1|TRBD2|-
TGTGCCAGCAGGCCCCCGGGCCTCAGCGGGGTAAGCAATGAGCAGTTCTTC
CASRPPGLSGVSNEQFF
>TRBV19|TRBJ2-3|-|-
TGTGCCAGTAGTATAGGGAGTCCTAGCACAGATACGCAGTATTTT
CASSIGSPSTDTQYF
>TRBV5-4|TRBJ2-6|-|-
TGTGCCAGCAGCCGCGGGATGGGGAATGGGGCCAACGTCCTGACTTTC
CASSRGMGNGANVLTF
>TRBV19|TRBJ1-5|-|-
TGTGCCAGTAGTCTCGGCGGGGGGTCGGGGCCCCAGCATTTT
CASSLGGGSGPQHF
>TRBV10-3|TRBJ1-1|TRBD1|-
TGTGCCATCAGTTATGACAGGGAGAGAGTGGGTGAAGCTTTCTTT
CAISYDRERVGEAFF
>TRBV6-5|TRBJ1-5|-|-
TGTGCCAGCACCACAGATGGGAGTCAGCCCCAGCATTTT
CASTTDGSQPQHF
>TRBV14|TRBJ1-1|-|-
TGTGCCAGCAGCCAAATTTATGGACAGCAGAACACTGAAGCTTTCTTT
CASSQIYGQQNTEAFF
>TRBV9|TRBJ2-1|TRBD2|-
TGTGCCAGCAGCGTAGTCCCTAGCGGGAACGATGAGCAGTTCTTC
CASSVVPSGNDEQFF
>TRBV11-2|TRBJ1-1|TRBD1|-
TGTGCCAGCAGCCAGAGTTGGGACAGGGCCTCCAAAGCTTTCTTT
CASSQSWDRASKAFF
>TRBV14|TRBJ2-1|TRBD2|-
TGTGCCAGCAGCCACCGGGACTACCCCTACAATGAGCAGTTCTTC
CASSHRDYPYNEQFF
>TRBV19|TRBJ2-1|-|once
TGTGCCAGCGATAGGAGGATAGCTTCTCGTGATGAGCAGTTCTTC
CASDRRIASRDEQFF
>TRBV2|TRBJ1-5|TRBD1|once
TGTGCCAGCAGACAGGGGACGGTAAATCAGCCCCAGCATTTT
CASRQGTVNQPQHF
>TRBV18|TRBJ2-5|TRBD1|-
TGTGCCAGCTCAATCGGGACAGGGACGGAAGAGACCCAGTACTTC
CASSIGTGTEETQYF
>TRBV30|TRBJ2-2|TRBD1|-
TGTGCCTGGAGTTCCGGGACAGGGGGCAACACCGGGGAGCTGTTTTTT
CAWSSGTGGNTGELFF
>TRBV19|TRBJ1-1|-|-
TGTGCCAGTACCCCCCCGCGGGGGGCCGGTGAAGCTTTCTTT
CASTPPRGAGEAFF
>TRBV4-2|TRBJ2-2|TRBD2|-
TGTGCCAGCAGCCAAGATGGCGGGAGAGCGAACACCGGGGAGCTGTTTTTT
CASSQDGGRANTGELFF
>TRBV20-1|TRBJ1-6|TRBD1|-
TGCAGTGCTAGTCGATTACAGGGGGCTAATTCACCCCTCCACTTT
CSASRLQGANSPLHF
>TRBV4-1|TRBJ2-2|-|-
TGCGCCAGCAGCCAGGGGGCTCTGGGCACCGGGGAGCTGTTTTTT
CASSQGALGTGELFF
>TRBV18|TRBJ2-5|TRBD1|-
TGTGCCAGCTCACAGGGGACAGGCCAAGAGACCCAGTACTTC
CASSQGTGQETQYF
>TRBV19|TRBJ2-7|TRBD1|-
TGTGCCAGTAGTATTTCGGGACAGGCCATCTACGAGCAGTACTTC
CASSISGQAIYEQYF
>TRBV7-8|TRBJ1-1|-|-
TGTGCCAGCAGCGGCAGACTTAACACTGAAGCTTTCTTT
CASSGRLNTEAFF
>TRBV18|TRBJ1-5|TRBD1|few
TGTGCCAGCTCCCCGGGGACAGGGGATCAGCCCCAGCATTTT
CASSPGTGDQPQHF
>TRBV7-2|TRBJ1-2|TRBD1|-
TGTGCCAGCAGCCCTTCACAGGGGGCGAGCTATGGCTACACCTTC
CASSPSQGASYGYTF
>TRBV18|TRBJ1-4|-|-
TGTGCCAGCTCACCCCAAACAGGGAATGAAAAACTGTTTTTT
CASSPQTGNEKLFF
>TRBV28|TRBJ1-1|TRBD1|-
TGTGCCAGCACCTTACAGGGGTCTAAGCGTGAAGCTTTCTTT
CASTLQGSKREAFF
>TRBV20-1|TRBJ1-1|-|-
TGCAGTGCTAGAGCTAACACTGAAGCTTTCTTT
CSARANTEAFF
>TRBV10-3|TRBJ1-1|TRBD1|-
TGTGCCATCAGTGGTAGAAAGGGGGCGAACACTGAAGCTTTCTTT
CAISGRKGANTEAFF
>TRBV19|TRBJ2-1|-|once
TGTGCCAGTAGTACAACTCTAGCGTCCTACTACAATGAGCAGTTCTTC
CASSTTLASYYNEQFF
>TRBV18|TRBJ2-7|-|few
TGTGCCAGCTCACCTGGACAGACCGGAGAGCAGTACTTC
CASSPGQTGEQYF
>TRBV28|TRBJ1-5|TRBD1|-
TGTGCCAGCATACAGGGGGGAAATCTTTATAGCAATCAGCCCCAGCATTTT
CASIQGGNLYSNQPQHF
>TRBV28|TRBJ1-6|-|-
TGTGCCAGCACTTCGACAGGAGTTACTTCACCCCTCCACTTT
CASTSTGVTSPLHF
>TRBV5-1|TRBJ2-1|-|-
TGCGCCAGCAGCTTGGAGCTAGGACTCTACAATGAGCAGTTCTTC
CASSLELGLYNEQFF
>TRBV7-2|TRBJ1-2|-|-
TGTGCCAGCAGCTTGGGAGTGAACTATGGCTACACCTTC
CASSLGVNYGYTF
>TRBV6-2/TRBV6-3|TRBJ1-2|-|-
TGTGCCAGCAGTTACTCAGGTGGCGGAGACTATGGCTACACCTTC
CASSYSGGGDYGYTF
>TRBV27|TRBJ1-4|-|-
TGTGCCAGCAGTTTACTTCCGCGGTCTAATGAAAAACTGTTTTTT
CASSLLPRSNEKLFF
>TRBV21-1|TRBJ1-5|-|-
TGTGCCAGCACCAAGGGACAGGGGGCCCAGCCCCAGCATTTT
CASTKGQGAQPQHF
>TRBV3-1/TRBV3-2|TRBJ2-1|TRBD2|-
TGTGCCAGCAGCCCTCCCCCCTCCAGCGGGAGGGCGGATGAGCAGTTCTTC
CASSPPPSSGRADEQFF
>TRBV6-5|TRBJ2-1|TRBD2|-
TGTGCCACCCGGAGGGAGGGCGGGCGTTCCAATGAGCAGTTCTTC
CATRREGGRSNEQFF